The source of this T cell receptor (beta chain) is a study of molecular identifiers for immune sequencing clone quantification. TCRdb reprocessed the PCR reads via MiXCR and lists one record per CDR3 protein. The sample carries more than 450,000 distinct CDR3 sequences, over 20% recorded once. The study, taken as a whole, reports: Even with about a million naive cells present, spiked Jurkat TCR RNA from one cell was reportedly detectable.

This clonotype was counted at least ten times. The antigen remains undetermined. Germline CDR1 and CDR2: MNHEY and SMNVEV (reference sequence). Trimming shortened V by 2 bases and J by 3 bases, and 4 bases separated the two germline ends. There are 12 residues in the CDR3. This sequence originates from a human donor in good health. Some libraries in this study had Jurkat cell RNA spiked in. The rearrangement links TRBV27 to TRBJ1-1; no firm D call. Sequences were obtained from naive CD8+ T cells from blood, with Jurkat cell RNA spiked in. Subset specified: FACS-sorted CD8+CD4-CCR7+CD45RA+ naive T cells. CDR3 bases: TGTGCCAGCAGTTTACCGGACACTGAAGCTTTCTTT. It is translated as CASSLPDTEAFF.